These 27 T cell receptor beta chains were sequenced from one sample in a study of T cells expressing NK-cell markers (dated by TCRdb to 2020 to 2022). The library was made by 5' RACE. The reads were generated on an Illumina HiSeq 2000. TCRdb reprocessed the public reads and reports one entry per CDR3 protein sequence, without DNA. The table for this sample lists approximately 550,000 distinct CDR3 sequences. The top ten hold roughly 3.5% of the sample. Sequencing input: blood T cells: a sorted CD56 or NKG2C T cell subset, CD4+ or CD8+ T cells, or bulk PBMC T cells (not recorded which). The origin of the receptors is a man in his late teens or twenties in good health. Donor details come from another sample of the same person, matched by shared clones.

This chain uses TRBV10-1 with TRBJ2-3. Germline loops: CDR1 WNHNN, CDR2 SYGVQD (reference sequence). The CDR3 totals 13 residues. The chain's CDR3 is CASSELRAATQYF.

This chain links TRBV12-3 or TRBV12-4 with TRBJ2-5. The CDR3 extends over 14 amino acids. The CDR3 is CASSLRVYSETQYF.

CDR3 sequence: CASSLVSLAGYNEQFF. The gene calls are TRBV5-5 and TRBJ2-1; without DNA, the TCRdb call of TRBD2 cannot be checked. CDR3 length: 16 residues. Germline-derived CDR1 and CDR2 are SGHKS and YYEKEE (reference sequence).

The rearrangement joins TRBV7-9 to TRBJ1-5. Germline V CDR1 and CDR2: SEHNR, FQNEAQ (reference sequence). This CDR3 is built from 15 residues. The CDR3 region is CASSSTGPLNQPQHF.

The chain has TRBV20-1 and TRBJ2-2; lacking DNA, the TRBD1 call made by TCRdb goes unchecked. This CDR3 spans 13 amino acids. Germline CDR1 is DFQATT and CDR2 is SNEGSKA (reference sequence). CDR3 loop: CSAQLTDTGELFF.

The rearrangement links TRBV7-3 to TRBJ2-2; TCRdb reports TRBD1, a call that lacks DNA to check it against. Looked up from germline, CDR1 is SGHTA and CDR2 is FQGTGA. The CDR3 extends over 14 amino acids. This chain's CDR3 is CASSRQGASGELFF. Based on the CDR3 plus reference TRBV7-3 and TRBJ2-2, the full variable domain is GAGVSQTPSNKVTEKGKYVELRCDPISGHTALYWYRQSLGQGPEFLIYFQGTGAADDSGLPNDRFFAVRPEGSVSTLKIQRTERGDSAVYLCASSRQGASGELFFGEGSRLTVL.

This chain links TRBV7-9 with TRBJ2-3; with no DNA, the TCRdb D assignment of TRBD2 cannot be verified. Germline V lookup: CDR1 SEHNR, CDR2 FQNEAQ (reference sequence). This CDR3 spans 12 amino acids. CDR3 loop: CASSITSGLQYF. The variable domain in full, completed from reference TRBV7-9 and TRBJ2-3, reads DTGVSQNPRHKITKRGQNVTFRCDPISEHNRLYWYRQTLGQGPEFLTYFQNEAQLEKSRLLSDRFSAERPKGSFSTLEIQRTEQGDSAMYLCASSITSGLQYFGPGTRLTVL.

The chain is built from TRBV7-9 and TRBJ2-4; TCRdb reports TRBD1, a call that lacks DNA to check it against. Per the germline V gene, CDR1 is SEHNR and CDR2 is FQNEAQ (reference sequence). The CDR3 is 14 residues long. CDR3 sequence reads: CASSSAGIKNIQYF.

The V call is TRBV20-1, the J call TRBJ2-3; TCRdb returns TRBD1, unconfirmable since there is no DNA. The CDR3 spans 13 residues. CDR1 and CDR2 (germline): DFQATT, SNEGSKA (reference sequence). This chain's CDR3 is CSVTAPRSDTQYF.

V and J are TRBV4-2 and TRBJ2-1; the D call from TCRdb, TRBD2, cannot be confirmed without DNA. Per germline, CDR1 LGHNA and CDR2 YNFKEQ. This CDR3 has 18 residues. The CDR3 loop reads CASSQTSGAESSYNEQFF.

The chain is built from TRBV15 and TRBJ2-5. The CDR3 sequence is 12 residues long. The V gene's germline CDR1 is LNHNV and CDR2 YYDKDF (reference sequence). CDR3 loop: CATSSRRETQYF.

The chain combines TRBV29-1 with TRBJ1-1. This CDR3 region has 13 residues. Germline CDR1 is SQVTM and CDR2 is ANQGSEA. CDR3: CSVSSRLNTEAFF.

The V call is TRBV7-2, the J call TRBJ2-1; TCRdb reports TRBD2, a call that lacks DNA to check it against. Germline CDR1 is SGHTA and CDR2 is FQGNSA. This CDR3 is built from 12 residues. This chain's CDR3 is CASSSGGTEQFF.

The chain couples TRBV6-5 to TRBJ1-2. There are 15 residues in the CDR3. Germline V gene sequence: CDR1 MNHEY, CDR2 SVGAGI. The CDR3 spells CASSYSMLGGYGYTF.

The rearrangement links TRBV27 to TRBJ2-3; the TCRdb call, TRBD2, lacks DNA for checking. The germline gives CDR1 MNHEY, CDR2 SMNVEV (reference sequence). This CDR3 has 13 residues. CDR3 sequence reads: CASTGGSTDTQYF.

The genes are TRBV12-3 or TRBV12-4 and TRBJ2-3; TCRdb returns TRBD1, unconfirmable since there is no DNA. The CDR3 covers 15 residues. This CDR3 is CASSFRTGDGDTQYF.

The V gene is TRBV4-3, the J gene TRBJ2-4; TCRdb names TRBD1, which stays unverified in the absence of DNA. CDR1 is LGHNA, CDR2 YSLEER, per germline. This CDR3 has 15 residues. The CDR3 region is CASSQAGTGAYIQYF.

Here the CDR3 reads CASSSLWGSNEQYF. V gene TRBV3-1 combines with J gene TRBJ2-7; the TCRdb D gene call, TRBD1, has no DNA to confirm it. Germline loops: CDR1 LGHDT, CDR2 YNNKEL (reference sequence). The length of the CDR3 is 14 residues.

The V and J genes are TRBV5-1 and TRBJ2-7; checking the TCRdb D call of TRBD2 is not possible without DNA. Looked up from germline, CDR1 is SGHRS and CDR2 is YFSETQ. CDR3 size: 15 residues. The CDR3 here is CASSQGLEVVVEQYF.

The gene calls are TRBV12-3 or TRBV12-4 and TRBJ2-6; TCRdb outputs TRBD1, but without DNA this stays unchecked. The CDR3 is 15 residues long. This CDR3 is CASTGATTGANVLTF.

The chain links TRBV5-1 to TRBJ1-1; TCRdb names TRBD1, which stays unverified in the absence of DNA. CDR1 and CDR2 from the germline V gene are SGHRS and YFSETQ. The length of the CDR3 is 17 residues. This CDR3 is CASSTRPLSGLDTEAFF.

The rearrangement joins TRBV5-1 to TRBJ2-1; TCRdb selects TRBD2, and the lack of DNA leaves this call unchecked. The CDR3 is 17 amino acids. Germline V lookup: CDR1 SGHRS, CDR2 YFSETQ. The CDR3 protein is CASSPELSGTTNNEQFF.

CDR3 sequence reads: CAIRSGQGIFNEKLFF. This chain joins TRBV10-3 and TRBJ1-4; lacking DNA, the TRBD1 call made by TCRdb goes unchecked. This CDR3 is built from 16 residues. Germline lookup yields CDR1 ENHRY and CDR2 SYGVKD.

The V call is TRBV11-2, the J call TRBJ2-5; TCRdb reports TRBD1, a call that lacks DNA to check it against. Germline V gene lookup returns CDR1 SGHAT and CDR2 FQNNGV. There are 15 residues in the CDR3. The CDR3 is CASSSPRTGRETQYF. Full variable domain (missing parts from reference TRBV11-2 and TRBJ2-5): EAGVAQSPRYKIIEKRQSVAFWCNPISGHATLYWYQQILGQGPKLLIQFQNNGVVDDSQLPKDRFSAERLKGVDSTLKIQPAKLEDSAVYLCASSSPRTGRETQYFGPGTRLLVL.

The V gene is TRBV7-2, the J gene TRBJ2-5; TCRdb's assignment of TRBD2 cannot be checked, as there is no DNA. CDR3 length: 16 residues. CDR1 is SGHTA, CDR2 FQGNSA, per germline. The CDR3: CASSSTGTSGRQTQYF.

The CDR3 is CASSSGIYSNQPQHF. The V call is TRBV7-9, the J call TRBJ1-5. This CDR3 has 15 residues. Per germline, CDR1 SEHNR and CDR2 FQNEAQ (reference sequence).

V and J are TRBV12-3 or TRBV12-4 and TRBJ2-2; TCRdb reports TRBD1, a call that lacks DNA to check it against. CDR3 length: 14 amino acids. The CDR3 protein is CASSSRGNTGELFF.